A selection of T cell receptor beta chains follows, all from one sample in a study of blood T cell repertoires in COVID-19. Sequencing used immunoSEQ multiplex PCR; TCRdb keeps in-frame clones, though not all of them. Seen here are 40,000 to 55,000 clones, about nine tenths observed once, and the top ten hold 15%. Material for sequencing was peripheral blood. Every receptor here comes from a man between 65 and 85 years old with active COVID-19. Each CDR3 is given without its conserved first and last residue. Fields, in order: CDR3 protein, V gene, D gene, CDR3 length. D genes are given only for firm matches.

CDR3aa: ASRLGQYEQY
v_gene: TRBV11-2
d_gene: NA
len: 10

CDR3aa: ASSPLTTETQY
v_gene: TRBV18
d_gene: NA
len: 11

CDR3aa: AISESKQSYNSPLH
v_gene: TRBV10-3
d_gene: NA
len: 14

CDR3aa: ASSLRQSNQPQH
v_gene: TRBV13
d_gene: NA
len: 12

CDR3aa: SASSSSSETQY
v_gene: TRBV20-1
d_gene: NA
len: 11

CDR3aa: ASSPLRAGPYNSPLH
v_gene: TRBV25-1
d_gene: NA
len: 15

CDR3aa: ASSLQGTQPQH
v_gene: TRBV5-1
d_gene: NA
len: 11

CDR3aa: ASSLRVQGSTDTQY
v_gene: TRBV5-1
d_gene: NA
len: 14

CDR3aa: ASSLAGTSGGLSYEQY
v_gene: TRBV7-9
d_gene: TRBD2
len: 16

CDR3aa: ASSMGREETQY
v_gene: TRBV19
d_gene: NA
len: 11

CDR3aa: ASSSGTGDGYT
v_gene: TRBV2
d_gene: TRBD1
len: 11

CDR3aa: ASSIDQGYEQY
v_gene: TRBV19
d_gene: NA
len: 11

CDR3aa: ASSLDTGPRDTQY
v_gene: TRBV5-1
d_gene: NA
len: 13

CDR3aa: ASSRRGGRETQY
v_gene: TRBV3-1/TRBV3-2
d_gene: TRBD2
len: 12

CDR3aa: ASRTPEGPTYNEQF
v_gene: TRBV10-1
d_gene: NA
len: 14

CDR3aa: ATSDNKGVINQPQH
v_gene: TRBV24-1
d_gene: NA
len: 14

CDR3aa: ATSDLGQGEGETQY
v_gene: TRBV24-1
d_gene: TRBD1
len: 14

CDR3aa: ASSLDPGAGELF
v_gene: TRBV7-2
d_gene: NA
len: 12

CDR3aa: ASSQLTPGQGNEKLF
v_gene: TRBV4-2
d_gene: TRBD1
len: 15

CDR3aa: ASSESGRGVYNEQF
v_gene: TRBV10-1
d_gene: NA
len: 14

CDR3aa: ASSPLAGSLSNYGYT
v_gene: TRBV27
d_gene: NA
len: 15

CDR3aa: ASSPGQVEQPQH
v_gene: TRBV18
d_gene: TRBD1
len: 12

CDR3aa: ASSEALSVSSGNTIY
v_gene: TRBV5-1
d_gene: NA
len: 15

CDR3aa: ASGQGPSPLH
v_gene: TRBV28
d_gene: TRBD1
len: 10

CDR3aa: ASSATGTFLEKLF
v_gene: TRBV7-2
d_gene: NA
len: 13

CDR3aa: ASSPGGQGATNIQY
v_gene: TRBV19
d_gene: TRBD1
len: 14

CDR3aa: ASSRDIWGEAF
v_gene: TRBV6-5
d_gene: NA
len: 11

CDR3aa: ATSRGNEQF
v_gene: TRBV24-1
d_gene: NA
len: 9

CDR3aa: ASSSAVTPEQY
v_gene: TRBV5-1
d_gene: NA
len: 11

CDR3aa: ASSHLPLGVRGNEQF
v_gene: TRBV4-3
d_gene: NA
len: 15

CDR3aa: ASSGQGASKGKNIQY
v_gene: TRBV28
d_gene: TRBD1
len: 15

CDR3aa: ASTIGQGDSGYT
v_gene: TRBV9
d_gene: TRBD1
len: 12

CDR3aa: ASSRYTDRNTEAF
v_gene: TRBV5-6
d_gene: NA
len: 13

CDR3aa: ASSQDSRRVDEQF
v_gene: TRBV4-3
d_gene: NA
len: 13

CDR3aa: ASSLGGRINYGYT
v_gene: TRBV13
d_gene: NA
len: 13

CDR3aa: ASSVEIGVHGYT
v_gene: TRBV9
d_gene: NA
len: 12

CDR3aa: ASSRSPETGLEKLF
v_gene: TRBV4-1
d_gene: TRBD1
len: 14

CDR3aa: ASSGGGLNSPLH
v_gene: TRBV5-1
d_gene: NA
len: 12

CDR3aa: ASSLRGSGGLIQY
v_gene: TRBV28
d_gene: TRBD1
len: 13

CDR3aa: ASSKLAKNGETQY
v_gene: TRBV7-6
d_gene: TRBD2
len: 13

CDR3aa: ASSPGDEGAVSEAF
v_gene: TRBV5-1
d_gene: TRBD1
len: 14

CDR3aa: ASSFRYSNQPQH
v_gene: TRBV27
d_gene: NA
len: 12

CDR3aa: ASSRDSGGYNSPLH
v_gene: TRBV18
d_gene: NA
len: 14

CDR3aa: ASSLTGTEPLYNEQF
v_gene: TRBV5-1
d_gene: TRBD1
len: 15

CDR3aa: ASSSGLGTDTQY
v_gene: TRBV11-1
d_gene: NA
len: 12

CDR3aa: ASSLTGTEGEQF
v_gene: TRBV5-1
d_gene: TRBD1
len: 12

CDR3aa: ASSQAGGLSSPLH
v_gene: TRBV14
d_gene: NA
len: 13

CDR3aa: ASSQGGVYNEQF
v_gene: TRBV14
d_gene: NA
len: 12

CDR3aa: ASSLWARGPYEQY
v_gene: TRBV27
d_gene: TRBD1
len: 13

CDR3aa: ASSPPGLAGAGELF
v_gene: TRBV27
d_gene: TRBD2
len: 14

CDR3aa: ASSVSPNTGELF
v_gene: TRBV9
d_gene: NA
len: 12

CDR3aa: ASSGGLAPETQY
v_gene: TRBV7-2
d_gene: TRBD2
len: 12

CDR3aa: SASPGTGAQPQH
v_gene: TRBV20-1
d_gene: TRBD1
len: 12

CDR3aa: ASSARGPGGGELF
v_gene: TRBV9
d_gene: NA
len: 13